Each of the 25 T cell receptor beta chains below was sequenced from the same sample in a study of blood T cells in healthy people across ages. It was with a sample-barcoded 5' primer and a J-beta primer mix that a second PCR of roughly 7 to 12 cycles was run. A single record per CDR3 protein comes from TCRdb applying MiXCR to the 5' RACE reads. The sample includes about 580,000 distinct CDR3 sequences, roughly 48% of them seen just once. The sample was blood. Receptor source: an elderly man in good health.

This clonotype was counted a single time. The rearrangement links TRBV7-2 to TRBJ2-1; 10 bases align to TRBD1. Germline CDR1 is SGHTA and CDR2 is FQGNSA. This CDR3 region has 19 residues. J lost 7 bases, V lost 5 bases, and 20 bases had no gene match. The DNA for the CDR3 is TGTGCCAGCAGCCCGCCGGGACAGGGGAGAACTAGCGGTCTTAATGAGCAGTTCTTC. Translation gives CASSPPGQGRTSGLNEQFF. The full variable domain, its missing parts supplied by reference TRBV7-2 and TRBJ2-1, is GAGVSQSPSNKVTEKGKDVELRCDPISGHTALYWYRQSLGQGLEFLIYFQGNSAPDKSGLPSDRFSAERTGGSVSTLTIQRTQQEDSAVYLCASSPPGQGRTSGLNEQFFGPGTRLTVL.

About this clonotype: A much bigger clone sits one base away, suggesting this may be a read error. The chain employs TRBV7-9 and TRBJ2-5; 11 bases align to TRBD2. The J call may be incorrect, as the DNA end agrees better with TRBJ2-7. The CDR3 length is 17 residues. Germline CDR1 reads SEHNR; CDR2 reads FQNEAQ (reference sequence). CDR3 bases: TGTGCCAGCAGCTTAACGGGGGCGGGACTAGCGGCCTACGAGCAGTACTTC. Protein product: CASSLTGAGLAAYEQYF.

V and J are TRBV4-1 and TRBJ2-3, with TRBD1 matching over 11 bases. Germline loops: CDR1 MGHRA, CDR2 YSYEKL. The CDR3 is 18 residues long. The J segment lost 4 bases and the V segment lost 0 bases, leaving 9 bases of the junction unmatched. The CDR3 is CASSQDQGQGDFADTQYF. CDR3 nucleotide sequence: TGCGCCAGCAGCCAAGATCAGGGACAGGGGGATTTTGCAGATACGCAGTATTTT.

This clonotype appeared a few times. V is TRBV7-2 and J is TRBJ2-3; TRBD2 is a possible D gene (5 bases). The CDR3 spans 12 residues. V shed 5 bases and J shed 12 bases, with 15 bases lying between them. CDR1 and CDR2 from the germline V gene are SGHTA and FQGNSA. Written as DNA, the CDR3 is TGTGCCAGCAGCCCCCCCGAGGGTGCTCAGTATTTT. Translating gives CASSPPEGAQYF. The whole variable domain, remainder taken from reference TRBV7-2 and TRBJ2-3, is GAGVSQSPSNKVTEKGKDVELRCDPISGHTALYWYRQSLGQGLEFLIYFQGNSAPDKSGLPSDRFSAERTGGSVSTLTIQRTQQEDSAVYLCASSPPEGAQYFGPGTRLTVL.

Comment on this clonotype: This may be a read error, as it is one base from a much larger clone. This rearrangement joins TRBV6-6 to TRBJ2-5; TRBD1 matches 8 bases. Near its end, the DNA agrees better with TRBJ2-7, so the J call may be wrong. Germline loops: CDR1 MNHNY, CDR2 SVGAGI (reference sequence). The CDR3 totals 14 residues. The CDR3 loop is CANSKGQEVYEQYF. The CDR3 DNA reads as TGTGCCAACAGTAAGGGACAGGAAGTCTACGAGCAGTACTTC.

The DNA for the CDR3 is TGTGCCAGCAGCTCCTTACGGGGGGGCCAGTACTTC. This sequence encodes CASSSLRGGQYF. The rearrangement uses TRBV7-2 and TRBJ2-5, with 8 bases lining up with TRBD2. This CDR3 is 12 amino acids long. Germline CDR1 is SGHTA and CDR2 is FQGNSA. Trimming took 4 bases from V and 10 from J; bases not matched to a gene: 5. Full variable domain (missing parts from reference TRBV7-2 and TRBJ2-5): GAGVSQSPSNKVTEKGKDVELRCDPISGHTALYWYRQSLGQGLEFLIYFQGNSAPDKSGLPSDRFSAERTGGSVSTLTIQRTQQEDSAVYLCASSSLRGGQYFGPGTRLLVL.

This clonotype was seen once. A much bigger clone sits one base away, suggesting this may be a read error. This chain joins TRBV6-5 and TRBJ1-2; D remains ambiguous. This CDR3 is 15 amino acids long. The germline V gene has CDR1 MNHEY and CDR2 SVGAGI. Trimming pared 6 bases from V and 0 bases from J, leaving 14 bases between. In DNA, the CDR3 is TGTGCCAGCAGCTCAACAGTGGGCTCTAACTATGGCTACACCTTC. Its protein product is CASSSTVGSNYGYTF.

The rearrangement uses TRBV6-5 and TRBJ2-2, with D possibly being TRBD1 or TRBD2 (5 bases each). This CDR3 has 15 residues. Trimming took off 2 bases at V and 7 bases at J, with 14 bases between the two ends. Germline values: CDR1 MNHEY, CDR2 SVGAGI. CDR3 amino acids: CASSYDPGDGGELFF. CDR3 nucleotides: TGTGCCAGCAGTTACGACCCCGGGGACGGCGGGGAGCTGTTTTTT.

This clonotype was detected only a few times. This rearrangement joins TRBV6-6 to TRBJ2-3, with D possibly being TRBD1 (6 bases). Germline V gene lookup returns CDR1 MNHNY and CDR2 SVGAGI (reference sequence). This CDR3 region has 14 residues. Trimming stripped 6 bases from V and 8 bases from J, with 18 bases between. CDR3 protein: CASSSLGAHSTQYF. In DNA, the CDR3 is TGTGCCAGCAGCTCCCTGGGGGCGCATAGTACGCAGTATTTT.

This sequence joins TRBV14 and TRBJ1-1, with 7 bases identical to TRBD1. The V gene end was trimmed by 4 bases and the J gene end by 9 bases; junction bases not matched to a gene: 14. From germline, CDR1 is SGHDN and CDR2 FVKESK. This CDR3 region has 15 residues. The CDR3 sequence is CASSPWEGGGWKAFF. CDR3 nucleotides: TGTGCCAGCAGCCCGTGGGAAGGAGGGGGCTGGAAAGCTTTCTTT.

The chain couples TRBV28 to TRBJ2-1; D call uncertain. Germline V gives CDR1 MDHEN, CDR2 SYDVKM. This CDR3 contains 12 residues. V lost 2 bases to trimming and J lost 5 bases, with 4 bases between them. For the CDR3, the DNA is TGTGCCAGCAGTTTACAGCACAATGAGCAGTTCTTC. Encoded protein: CASSLQHNEQFF.

This clonotype was seen only a few times. This chain connects TRBV5-5 to TRBJ2-1; 9 bases line up with TRBD2. J gave up 4 bases and V 0 bases, and 11 bases lay outside the gene matches. This CDR3 contains 18 residues. The V gene's germline CDR1 is SGHKS and CDR2 YYEKEE (reference sequence). CDR3 region: CASSLALAGSGGYNEQFF. CDR3 bases: TGTGCCAGCAGCTTGGCTCTAGCGGGATCAGGGGGTTACAATGAGCAGTTCTTC.

This chain uses TRBV5-6 with TRBJ2-2; 7 bases are a match to TRBD1. Germline CDR1 and CDR2: SGHDT and YYEEEE. Trimming cost V 4 bases and J 3 bases; bases outside gene matches: 6. CDR3 size: 15 residues. CDR3: CASSGTEKYTGELFF. The CDR3, as DNA: TGTGCCAGCAGCGGGACAGAGAAATACACCGGGGAGCTGTTTTTT.

The chain carries TRBV6-5 and TRBJ2-5, with a weak D call TRBD1 (6 bases). Germline values: CDR1 MNHEY, CDR2 SVGAGI. V lost 10 bases, J lost 11 bases, and 20 bases lay in between. The CDR3 has 12 residues. In DNA, the CDR3 is TGTGCCAATACCACAGGGTTCAACAAGCAGTACTTC. It translates to CANTTGFNKQYF.

The chain uses TRBV7-3 and TRBJ2-3; TRBD2 is a possible D gene (5 bases). The CDR3 has 15 amino acids. CDR1 and CDR2 from the germline V gene are SGHTA and FQGTGA. Trimming cost V 7 bases and J 2 bases, with 16 bases left between them. CDR3 loop: CASTKRGFPTDTQYF. CDR3 sequence (DNA): TGTGCCAGCACCAAACGGGGATTCCCCACAGATACGCAGTATTTT.

The chain joins TRBV7-2 to TRBJ2-3; 8 bases fit TRBD2. The CDR3 sequence is 13 residues long. V shed 6 bases and J 11 bases; nucleotides not matched to a gene: 10. Germline-derived CDR1 and CDR2 are SGHTA and FQGNSA. CDR3 coding DNA: TGTGCCAGCAGTTCAACCAGCGGGGGTGGGCAGTATTTT. This gives the protein CASSSTSGGGQYF.

The chain links TRBV5-1 to TRBJ2-6; D unclear. Germline V lookup: CDR1 SGHRS, CDR2 YFSETQ. CDR3 length: 13 residues. Trimming shortened V by 8 bases and J by 2 bases, and 8 bases separated the two germline ends. The DNA for the CDR3 is TGCGCCAGTCAGTACACTGGGGCCAACGTCCTGACTTTC. Protein product: CASQYTGANVLTF.

The J gene is TRBJ1-2, the V gene TRBV4-1; 8 bases fit TRBD1. Unmatched junction bases numbered 9, after V lost 3 bases and J lost 6 bases. Germline CDR1 and CDR2: MGHRA and YSYEKL. CDR3 size: 15 residues. CDR3 residues: CASSHPKAGGHGYTF. The DNA for the CDR3 is TGCGCCAGCAGCCATCCCAAAGCAGGGGGCCATGGCTACACCTTC.

The chain joins TRBV6-1 to TRBJ1-5, with 8 bases matching TRBD1. V trimming: 4 bases; J trimming: 4 bases; junction bases outside the gene matches: 3. The CDR3 has 14 residues. Germline CDR1 MNHNS, CDR2 SASEGT. CDR3 residues: CASSADRANQPQHF. CDR3 nucleotides: TGTGCCAGCAGTGCGGACAGGGCTAATCAGCCCCAGCATTTT.

This rearrangement joins TRBV27 to TRBJ1-1; TRBD1 agrees at 8 bases. Germline trimming cut 5 bases from V and 5 bases from J; bases unmatched to any gene: 7. Germline V gene sequence: CDR1 MNHEY, CDR2 SMNVEV (reference sequence). The CDR3 is made up of 14 amino acids. The CDR3 here is CASSQTGVGTEAFF. CDR3 nucleotide sequence: TGTGCCAGCAGTCAGACAGGGGTCGGGACTGAAGCTTTCTTT.

The chain combines TRBV5-6 with TRBJ2-3; D possibly uses TRBD1 or TRBD2 (5 bases each). Germline CDR1 reads SGHDT; CDR2 reads YYEEEE. The germline V and J ends were trimmed by 2 bases and 2 bases, with 21 bases remaining between them. The CDR3 length is 18 residues. CDR3 in amino acids: CASSFGGARGTLTDTQYF. The CDR3 region has the DNA TGTGCCAGCAGCTTTGGAGGAGCGAGAGGGACCCTCACAGATACGCAGTATTTT.

V is TRBV5-1 and J is TRBJ2-3; tentatively, D is TRBD1 (6 bases). This CDR3 has 15 amino acids. Trimming took off 4 bases at V and 0 bases at J, with 12 bases between the two ends. Germline loops: CDR1 SGHRS, CDR2 YFSETQ. The CDR3 DNA reads TGCGCCAGCAGCCGCGGACAGCATAGCACAGATACGCAGTATTTT. It specifies CASSRGQHSTDTQYF.

The chain couples TRBV3-1 to TRBJ1-5; D is unresolved. Germline assignment: CDR1 LGHDT and CDR2 YNNKEL (reference sequence). The ends were cut back, 1 base at V and 7 bases at J, with 14 bases in the middle. The length of the CDR3 is 15 residues. This chain's CDR3 is CASSQGAPGRQPQHF. As DNA, the CDR3 is TGTGCCAGCAGCCAAGGGGCGCCGGGTAGGCAGCCCCAGCATTTT.

The sample holds a few counts of this clonotype. The rearrangement links TRBV7-9 to TRBJ2-3; no clear D. The CDR3 totals 12 residues. Trimming pared 5 bases from V and 6 bases from J, leaving 9 bases between. Germline V gene sequence: CDR1 SEHNR, CDR2 FQNEAQ (reference sequence). This CDR3 reads CASSALSDTQYF. CDR3 DNA sequence: TGTGCCAGCAGCGCTCTAAGCGATACGCAGTATTTT.

The chain combines TRBV20-1 with TRBJ2-1, with 8 positions matching TRBD2. This CDR3 region has 13 residues. J was trimmed by 7 bases and V by 1 base; bases with no gene match: 3. Per the germline V gene, CDR1 is DFQATT and CDR2 is SNEGSKA (reference sequence). In nucleotides, the CDR3 is TGCAGTGCTAGAGCCAGCGGGAGAAATGAGCAGTTCTTC. Translating gives CSARASGRNEQFF.